This T cell receptor (beta chain) was retrieved from a study of shared T cell receptors in the human thymus. Trimming cost V 3 bases and J 6 bases; bases outside gene matches: 11. Germline values: CDR1 LNHDA, CDR2 SQIVND (reference sequence). The CDR3 is 16 residues long. Produced via immunoSEQ multiplex PCR; TCRdb's table is partial and in-frame only. This table has hundreds of thousands of clones, around 89% appearing once. These same data were also listed under a study on human thymus T cells. That source reports: Resections removed during corrective heart surgery provided the thymus tissue used. Thymic and blood repertoires appeared to carry a bias in their V and J gene usage. Related work showed strongly overlapping thymic repertoires across unrelated individuals.

V gene TRBV19 combines with J gene TRBJ2-7; TRBD1 matches at 10 bases. The TCR comes from a boy under three years old with a congenital heart defect. Sequencing was done on a sample of thymocytes. The CDR3 spells CASSIRAGGQGSEQYF. The CDR3 DNA reads as TGTGCCAGTAGTATTCGCGCCGGGGGACAGGGGTCCGAGCAGTACTTC.